Below, 23 T cell receptor beta chains from the same sample are listed, as sequenced in a study of T cell responses to AZD1222 COVID-19 vaccine. Measured with immunoSEQ multiplex PCR; TCRdb has only the in-frame clones, and not every one. This sample yields approximately 160,000 clones, of which approximately 90% are seen a single time; about 2.5% belongs to the top ten. The sample consisted of peripheral blood, taken on day 0 of AZD1222 vaccination. Source of these receptors: an adult in good health.

This rearrangement joins TRBV5-6 to TRBJ1-2; D is uncertain. Trimming cost V 1 base and J 6 bases, with 13 bases left between them. The CDR3 extends over 14 amino acids. The germline CDR1 and CDR2 sequences are SGHDT and YYEEEE. The CDR3 spells CASSLQGRAHGYTF. CDR3 DNA: TGTGCCAGCAGCTTGCAAGGGAGGGCTCATGGCTACACCTTC.

The chain carries TRBV7-4 and TRBJ1-1; 10 nucleotides agree with TRBD1. V dropped 4 bases and J dropped 0; count of bases not matched to a gene: 11. This CDR3 is 18 amino acids long. Germline V CDR1 and CDR2: SGHVT, SQSDAQ. In nucleotides, the CDR3 is TGTGCCAGCAGCTGGCGGGACAGGGGCCCAACTATGAACACTGAAGCTTTCTTT. It codes for CASSWRDRGPTMNTEAFF.

This sequence joins TRBV28 and TRBJ1-2; 7 bases line up with TRBD1. The CDR3 totals 14 residues. In germline, CDR1 is MDHEN, CDR2 SYDVKM. Germline trimming cut 7 bases from V and 0 bases from J; bases unmatched to any gene: 5. The CDR3 region is CASTQGGPNYGYTF. Here the CDR3 DNA reads TGTGCCAGCACCCAGGGGGGGCCTAACTATGGCTACACCTTC.

The chain uses TRBV28 and TRBJ1-2, with D tentatively TRBD1 (5 bases). Per germline, CDR1 MDHEN and CDR2 SYDVKM. This CDR3 spans 13 amino acids. Trimming took off 2 bases at V and 4 bases at J, with 8 bases between the two ends. CDR3 sequence: CASSLGQGYGYTF. CDR3 DNA sequence: TGTGCCAGCAGTTTAGGGCAGGGCTATGGCTACACCTTC.

The rearrangement uses TRBV30 and TRBJ2-3, with a weak D call TRBD2 (6 bases). Trimming cost V 2 bases and J 6 bases, with 15 bases left between them. Germline V lookup: CDR1 GTSNPN, CDR2 SVGIG (reference sequence). The CDR3 covers 14 residues. CDR3 protein: CAWSSGLTVDTQYF. CDR3 nucleotide sequence: TGTGCCTGGAGTTCGGGACTGACCGTGGATACGCAGTATTTT.

This clone was recorded once. This rearrangement joins TRBV28 to TRBJ2-1, with D possibly TRBD2 on 6 matching bases. Trimming removed 8 bases from V and 0 bases from J, with 11 bases in between. The CDR3 covers 14 residues. Per the germline V gene, CDR1 is MDHEN and CDR2 is SYDVKM. The CDR3 DNA follows: TGTGCCAGCCGGGGGACTGGCTCCTACAATGAGCAGTTCTTC. It is translated as CASRGTGSYNEQFF. Full variable domain (missing parts from reference TRBV28 and TRBJ2-1): DVKVTQSSRYLVKRTGEKVFLECVQDMDHENMFWYRQDPGLGLRLIYFSYDVKMKEKGDIPEGYSVSREKKERFSLILESASTNQTSMYLCASRGTGSYNEQFFGPGTRLTVL.

CDR3: CASGWGARQPQHF. CDR3 nucleotides: TGTGCCAGCGGTTGGGGGGCGAGGCAGCCCCAGCATTTT. The chain uses TRBV28 and TRBJ1-5; tentative D call: TRBD1 (6 bases). Germline-derived CDR1 and CDR2 are MDHEN and SYDVKM. The CDR3 loop spans 13 amino acids. Between the trimmed V and J ends, which lost 8 bases and 7 bases, there was a span of 15 bases.

The chain uses TRBV27 and TRBJ1-3; D gene ambiguous. The CDR3 runs to 15 residues. V dropped 0 bases and J dropped 3 bases, with 9 bases sitting between them. Germline V gene sequence: CDR1 MNHEY, CDR2 SMNVEV (reference sequence). This CDR3 is CASSLSYLGGNTIYF. In nucleotides, the CDR3 is TGTGCCAGCAGTTTATCTTACTTGGGTGGAAACACCATATATTTT.

V and J are TRBV7-3 and TRBJ1-6; D possibly corresponds to TRBD1 (5 bases). Trimming stripped 0 bases from V and 9 bases from J, with 12 bases between. The germline CDR1 and CDR2 sequences are SGHTA and FQGTGA. CDR3 length equals 15 residues. This CDR3 reads CASSLTGRRGSPLHF. The DNA for the CDR3 is TGTGCCAGCAGCTTAACGGGGCGACGGGGTTCACCCCTCCACTTT.

The chain's CDR3 is CASSYEGGVGTGELFF. The CDR3 nucleotides are TGTGCCAGCAGTTACGAGGGGGGAGTGGGGACCGGGGAGCTGTTTTTT. The V gene is TRBV6-5, the J gene TRBJ2-2; D possibly uses TRBD1 or TRBD2 (6 bases each). The germline gives CDR1 MNHEY, CDR2 SVGAGI. The CDR3 length is 16 residues. The V end was cut by 2 bases, the J end by 5 bases, with 15 bases between.

The genes are TRBV10-3 and TRBJ2-7; D remains unclear. Germline lookup yields CDR1 ENHRY and CDR2 SYGVKD. The CDR3 is 12 residues long. V dropped 6 bases and J dropped 0 bases, with 6 bases sitting between them. CDR3 coding DNA: TGTGCCATCAGCCGCACCTCCTACGAGCAGTACTTC. It specifies CAISRTSYEQYF.

The chain employs TRBV5-8 and TRBJ1-1; D is undetermined. Trimming pared 1 base from V and 3 bases from J, leaving 1 base between. CDR1 is SGHTS and CDR2 is YDEGEE in the germline V gene. CDR3 length: 11 residues. DNA for the CDR3: TGTGCCAGCAGCTTGTACACTGAAGCTTTCTTT. It encodes CASSLYTEAFF.

This chain links TRBV6-5 with TRBJ1-1, with no clear D. The V end was cut by 8 bases, the J end by 3 bases, with 13 bases between. Germline CDR1 MNHEY, CDR2 SVGAGI. The CDR3 runs to 13 residues. Here the CDR3 DNA reads TGTGCCAGCCTAATAAGTTCCTACACTGAAGCTTTCTTT. The encoded protein is CASLISSYTEAFF.

The genes are TRBV7-9 and TRBJ1-3; D gene ambiguous. V lost 5 bases and J lost 0, with 11 bases in between. Germline CDR1 SEHNR, CDR2 FQNEAQ (reference sequence). There are 15 residues in the CDR3. The CDR3: CASSRSMNSGNTIYF. For the CDR3, the DNA is TGTGCCAGCAGCCGATCTATGAACTCTGGAAACACCATATATTTT.

V usage is TRBV28 and J usage is TRBJ2-1; possible D gene TRBD2, 6 bases. The germline V gene encodes CDR1 MDHEN and CDR2 SYDVKM. Trimming removed 3 bases at V and 12 bases at J, with 27 bases between. CDR3 length equals 17 residues. CDR3 nucleotides: TGTGCCAGCAGTTTGGGCGGGGCGGGTTGGATCCGGGTAGGGCAGTTCTTC. Translating it yields CASSLGGAGWIRVGQFF.

The V call is TRBV7-2, the J call TRBJ2-1; TRBD2 is a possible D gene (6 bases). The V end was cut by 2 bases, the J end by 8 bases, with 16 bases between. Germline-derived CDR1 and CDR2 are SGHTA and FQGNSA. The length of the CDR3 is 15 residues. The CDR3 nucleotides read TGTGCCAGCAGCTTAAGGACTACCGGAGGATATGAGCAGTTCTTC. Protein: CASSLRTTGGYEQFF. Looking up the rest from reference TRBV7-2 and TRBJ2-1 gives the full variable domain: GAGVSQSPSNKVTEKGKDVELRCDPISGHTALYWYRQSLGQGLEFLIYFQGNSAPDKSGLPSDRFSAERTGGSVSTLTIQRTQQEDSAVYLCASSLRTTGGYEQFFGPGTRLTVL.

This rearrangement joins TRBV4-1 to TRBJ2-7; D not resolved. This CDR3 spans 14 amino acids. The germline V gene encodes CDR1 MGHRA and CDR2 YSYEKL. V lost 1 base to trimming and J lost 3 bases, with 10 bases between them. DNA of the CDR3: TGCGCCAGCAGCCAAGGTCCTTCCGGCTACGAGCAGTACTTC. Translating gives CASSQGPSGYEQYF.

The V gene is TRBV5-4, the J gene TRBJ2-3; TRBD1 or TRBD2 may be the D gene (5 bases each). Germline V lookup: CDR1 SGHNT, CDR2 YYREEE (reference sequence). Trimming cost V 3 bases and J 0 bases, with 11 bases left between them. CDR3 length equals 15 residues. The CDR3 reads CASSWGSASTDTQYF. The CDR3, as DNA: TGTGCCAGCAGCTGGGGGTCGGCTAGCACAGATACGCAGTATTTT. Full variable domain (missing parts from reference TRBV5-4 and TRBJ2-3): ETGVTQSPTHLIKTRGQQVTLRCSSQSGHNTVSWYQQALGQGPQFIFQYYREEENGRGNFPPRFSGLQFPNYSSELNVNALELDDSALYLCASSWGSASTDTQYFGPGTRLTVL.

This chain joins TRBV2 and TRBJ2-6; D is uncertain. Trimming cost V 4 bases and J 0 bases, with 7 bases left between them. The CDR3 sequence is 15 residues long. Germline V gene sequence: CDR1 SNHLY, CDR2 FYNNEI. The CDR3 DNA reads TGTGCCAGCAGTGTTTGGACCTCTGGGGCCAACGTCCTGACTTTC. Protein: CASSVWTSGANVLTF.

This chain joins TRBV19 and TRBJ1-1; D remains ambiguous. Per the germline V gene, CDR1 is LNHDA and CDR2 is SQIVND (reference sequence). Trimming took 5 bases from V and 1 from J, leaving 8 bases between them. The CDR3 contains 13 residues. CDR3 amino acids: CASSLNRNTEAFF. The CDR3 region has the DNA TGTGCCAGTAGTCTCAATAGGAACACTGAAGCTTTCTTT.

This clone was seen a single time. This sequence joins TRBV6-2 or TRBV6-3 and TRBJ1-1; 10 nucleotides agree with TRBD1. With 0 bases clipped from V and 2 bases from J, the junction kept 3 bases outside the gene matches. Germline values: CDR1 MNHEY, CDR2 SVGEGT. The CDR3 is 16 amino acids. The CDR3 loop reads CASSYSGQGYNTEAFF. The CDR3 nucleotides are TGTGCCAGCAGTTACTCGGGACAGGGGTATAACACTGAAGCTTTCTTT.

The chain uses TRBV10-1 and TRBJ2-1; no reliable D call. Trimming shortened V by 3 bases and J by 4 bases, and 7 bases separated the two germline ends. Germline-derived CDR1 and CDR2 are WNHNN and SYGVQD (reference sequence). This CDR3 has 13 residues. CDR3 protein: CASSEDGYNEQFF. The DNA of the CDR3 is TGCGCCAGCAGTGAAGACGGGTACAATGAGCAGTTCTTC.

V and J are TRBV15 and TRBJ1-2; D not resolved. V was pared by 5 bases and J by 5 bases, with 9 bases between. CDR3 size: 12 residues. Germline V CDR1 and CDR2: LNHNV, YYDKDF (reference sequence). The CDR3 nucleotides read TGTGCCACCAGCGCCGGGTTTTATGGCTACACCTTC. This sequence encodes CATSAGFYGYTF. The full variable domain, with the rest looked up from reference TRBV15 and TRBJ1-2, is DAMVIQNPRYQVTQFGKPVTLSCSQTLNHNVMYWYQQKSSQAPKLLFHYYDKDFNNEADTPDNFQSRRPNTSFCFLDIRSPGLGDTAMYLCATSAGFYGYTFGSGTRLTVV.